This passage covers 10 T cell receptor beta chains from one sample sequenced in a study of CD8 T cells in ankylosing spondylitis. MiXCR, run by TCRdb on the 5' RACE reads, gives a single entry per CDR3 protein. Among 250,000 or so distinct CDR3 sequences listed, roughly a tenth were seen once. The sample comprised blood, either unsorted or a sorted T cell fraction (not recorded which). These receptors all stem from a male donor with ankylosing spondylitis or in good health (not recorded which).

In this sample, this clonotype turned up many times. The chain combines TRBV27 with TRBJ2-1; 15 nucleotides match TRBD2. After removal of 7 bases from V and 7 bases from J, the junction contained 5 bases not matched to a gene. This CDR3 is 15 amino acids long. Germline loops: CDR1 MNHEY, CDR2 SMNVEV (reference sequence). In nucleotides, the CDR3 is TGTGCCAGCACTTCAGGGACTAGCGGGAGGAATGAGCAGTTCTTC. Translating gives CASTSGTSGRNEQFF.

This clonotype was seen many times. The genes are TRBV7-2 and TRBJ2-1; 11 bases align to TRBD2. J was trimmed by 10 bases and V by 1 base; bases with no gene match: 9. The germline V gene has CDR1 SGHTA and CDR2 FQGNSA. The CDR3 is 16 residues long. Here the CDR3 DNA reads TGTGCCAGCAGCTTAGGAGCGACTAGCGGGGTAGGAGAGCAGTTCTTC. Translated: CASSLGATSGVGEQFF.

This clonotype was picked up many times. The CDR3 DNA sequence: TGTGCCAGCAGTCCCCCCCCTAGCCGATACACCGGGGAGCTGTTTTTT. It yields the protein CASSPPPSRYTGELFF. V is TRBV12-3 or TRBV12-4 and J is TRBJ2-2, with a tentative D call TRBD2 (5 bases). The CDR3 totals 16 residues. With 5 bases removed from V and 3 bases from J, the gap between germline ends came to 16 bases.

A few counts support this clonotype. The chain employs TRBV7-9 and TRBJ2-3, with 7 bases fitting TRBD2. Germline loops: CDR1 SEHNR, CDR2 FQNEAQ (reference sequence). Trimming at V came to 7 bases and at J to 0 bases, leaving 7 bases not matched to a gene. There are 15 residues in the CDR3. In DNA form, the CDR3 reads TGTGCCAGCACCCGGGGAGGGGTTAGCACAGATACGCAGTATTTT. Its translation is CASTRGGVSTDTQYF. The variable domain in full, with the rest retrieved from reference TRBV7-9 and TRBJ2-3, is DTGVSQNPRHKITKRGQNVTFRCDPISEHNRLYWYRQTLGQGPEFLTYFQNEAQLEKSRLLSDRFSAERPKGSFSTLEIQRTEQGDSAMYLCASTRGGVSTDTQYFGPGTRLTVL.

The chain couples TRBV6-1 to TRBJ1-5; D not certain. Germline CDR1 reads MNHNS; CDR2 reads SASEGT. CDR3 length: 16 amino acids. Trimming took off 3 bases at V and 4 bases at J, with 16 bases between the two ends. The CDR3 here is CASSDEGSLGNQPQHF. The CDR3 coding sequence is TGTGCCAGCAGTGATGAAGGGTCCTTGGGAAATCAGCCCCAGCATTTT.

The V gene is TRBV5-6, the J gene TRBJ1-1; D not certain. Germline CDR1 is SGHDT and CDR2 is YYEEEE. CDR3 length: 12 residues. Trimming stripped 2 bases from V and 9 bases from J, with 11 bases between. The CDR3 DNA follows: TGTGCCAGCAGCTTCGGAGGAGCCCAAGCTTTCTTT. Amino acid sequence: CASSFGGAQAFF.

This clonotype has at least ten counts. The chain is built from TRBV20-1 and TRBJ1-1; TRBD1 might be the D (6 bases). CDR3 length: 12 residues. The V gene lost 6 bases and the J gene lost 7 bases, with 15 bases spanning the gap. Germline V lookup: CDR1 DFQATT, CDR2 SNEGSKA (reference sequence). CDR3 region: CSALRTAVEAFF. CDR3 coding DNA: TGCAGTGCGCTCAGGACAGCCGTTGAAGCTTTCTTT.

The table lists this clonotype with many counts. The chain carries TRBV7-2 and TRBJ2-3; D gene uncertain. V was pared by 5 bases and J by 6 bases, with 6 bases between. The CDR3 runs to 11 residues. Germline lookup yields CDR1 SGHTA and CDR2 FQGNSA. CDR3 DNA sequence: TGTGCCAGCAGCCCCTGGGATACGCAGTATTTT. Encoded protein: CASSPWDTQYF.

This clonotype was seen repeatedly, ten times or more. This sequence joins TRBV10-3 and TRBJ2-3; 15 positions agree with TRBD2. Germline CDR1 reads ENHRY; CDR2 reads SYGVKD. The CDR3 contains 16 residues. The ends lost 4 bases at V and 4 bases at J; junction bases unmatched: 3. This CDR3 reads CAISGTSGGAADTQYF. The CDR3 coding sequence is TGTGCCATCAGTGGGACTAGCGGGGGGGCCGCAGATACGCAGTATTTT.

This clonotype was picked up a small number of times. One end of the junction varies from germline; a read error may be responsible. This chain links TRBV20-1 with TRBJ2-7; 11 bases are a match to TRBD2. Germline CDR1 reads DFQATT; CDR2 reads SNEGSKA (reference sequence). CDR3 size: 15 residues. In nucleotides, the CDR3 is TGCTGTGCTAGAGAACTAGCGGGGGATGTCAACGAGCAGTACTTC. Amino acid sequence: CCARELAGDVNEQYF.